Below are 5 T cell receptor beta chains sequenced from a single sample in a study of regulatory T cells in long-lasting Graves disease. Researchers made TCR beta libraries by using iRepertoire HTBI primers and running Arm-PCR on CDR3 regions. TCRdb reprocessed the multiplex PCR reads via MiXCR and lists one record per CDR3 protein. The sample consists of roughly 360,000 distinct CDR3 sequences, roughly 23% of them appearing once. Time point denoted: persistent/refractory GD, antithyroid drugs over 5 years with positive TRAb. After RNA was extracted from PBMCs, the TCR library was made from it. The sequences come from peripheral blood mononuclear cells (PBMCs), collected when the disease was refractory, from a patient treated with antithyroid drugs. The receptors were sampled from a middle-aged woman with Graves disease.

This clonotype was counted at least ten times. The CDR3 is CASSEYEKLFF. DNA of the CDR3: TGTGCCAGCAGTGAATATGAAAAACTGTTTTTT. This rearrangement joins TRBV6-1 to TRBJ1-4; D remains ambiguous. The CDR3 totals 11 residues. In germline, CDR1 is MNHNS, CDR2 SASEGT. V was pared by 2 bases and J by 6 bases, with 1 base between.

This clonotype was seen once. The J gene is TRBJ2-1, the V gene TRBV28; D may be TRBD2 (8 bases). There are 16 residues in the CDR3. From germline, CDR1 is MDHEN and CDR2 SYDVKM. Trimming removed 4 bases from V and 8 bases from J, with 21 bases in between. CDR3 bases: TGTGCCAGCAGTTCTGAGGGGGCAGGTAGCGGGGATGAGCAGTTCTTC. As protein: CASSSEGAGSGDEQFF.

Concerning this clonotype: Since a much larger clone is just one base distant, this may be a read error. The J gene is TRBJ2-4, the V gene TRBV2, with 8 bases that match TRBD2. The V segment lost 8 bases and the J segment 8 bases; nucleotides outside the gene matches: 8. Per the germline V gene, CDR1 is SNHLY and CDR2 is FYNNEI. The CDR3 covers 13 residues. The CDR3 region has the DNA TGTGCCAGCGGTTACAGCGGGAGTGACATTCAGTACTTC. Translated: CASGYSGSDIQYF.

The chain employs TRBV7-3 and TRBJ2-7; 7 bases are shared with TRBD1. With V trimmed by 6 bases and J by 3 bases, 8 bases remained unmatched. The CDR3 consists of 14 residues. Germline lookup yields CDR1 SGHTA and CDR2 FQGTGA. Written as DNA, the CDR3 is TGTGCCAGCAGTCCGGACAGGAACTTCTACGAGCAGTACTTC. Translated: CASSPDRNFYEQYF.

This clonotype was seen ten or more times. This sequence joins TRBV10-3 and TRBJ2-5; TRBD2 agrees at 16 bases. This CDR3 is 17 amino acids long. CDR1 is ENHRY and CDR2 is SYGVKD in the germline V gene. The J segment lost 2 bases and the V segment lost 3 bases, leaving 3 bases of the junction unmatched. The DNA for the CDR3 is TGTGCCATCAGTGATTCGGGACTAGCGGGAGGGCAAGAGACCCAGTACTTC. It specifies CAISDSGLAGGQETQYF.